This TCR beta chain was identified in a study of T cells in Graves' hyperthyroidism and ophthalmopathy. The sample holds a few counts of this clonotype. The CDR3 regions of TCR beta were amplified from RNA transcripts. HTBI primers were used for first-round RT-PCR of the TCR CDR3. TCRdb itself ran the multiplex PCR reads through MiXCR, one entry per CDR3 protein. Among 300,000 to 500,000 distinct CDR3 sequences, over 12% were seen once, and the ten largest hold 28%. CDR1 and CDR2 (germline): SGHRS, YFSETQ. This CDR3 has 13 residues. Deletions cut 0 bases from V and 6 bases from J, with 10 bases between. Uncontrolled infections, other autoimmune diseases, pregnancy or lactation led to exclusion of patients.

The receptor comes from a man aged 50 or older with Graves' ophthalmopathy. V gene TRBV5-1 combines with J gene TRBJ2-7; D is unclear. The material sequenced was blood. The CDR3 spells CASSLEVQSEQYF. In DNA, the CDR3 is TGCGCCAGCAGCTTGGAGGTGCAATCCGAGCAGTACTTC.